The 8 T cell receptor beta chains below were found in one sample sequenced in a study of cytomegalovirus exposure and HLA in healthy donors. Sequencing was performed with immunoSEQ multiplex PCR; in TCRdb, only in-frame clones are kept and a portion is missing. The table shows 100,000 to 150,000 clones, with roughly 89% occurring only once. The sequenced sample consisted of PBMCs. These receptors all stem from a woman aged 18-35 years in good health and CMV-seronegative.

This chain joins TRBV7-2 and TRBJ2-5; 10 bases match TRBD2. This CDR3 has 16 residues. Germline V gene data show CDR1 as SGHTA and CDR2 as FQGNSA. The J segment lost 5 bases and the V segment lost 5 bases, leaving 11 bases of the junction unmatched. The CDR3 region is CASSPGAGGEWETQYF. The CDR3 DNA reads as TGTGCCAGCAGCCCGGGAGCGGGGGGGGAGTGGGAGACCCAGTACTTC. The variable domain in full, with the rest retrieved from reference TRBV7-2 and TRBJ2-5, is GAGVSQSPSNKVTEKGKDVELRCDPISGHTALYWYRQSLGQGLEFLIYFQGNSAPDKSGLPSDRFSAERTGGSVSTLTIQRTQQEDSAVYLCASSPGAGGEWETQYFGPGTRLLVL.

This sequence joins TRBV6-4 and TRBJ2-3, with TRBD1 matching 11 bases. This CDR3 has 15 residues. Germline V lookup: CDR1 MRHNA, CDR2 SNTAGT. V gave up 5 bases and J gave up 5 bases; unmatched junction bases: 6. This chain's CDR3 is CASSTGTGGGDTQYF. CDR3 DNA: TGTGCCAGCAGTACCGGGACAGGGGGGGGAGATACGCAGTATTTT.

CDR3 residues: CASSLMNEDGYTF. Written as DNA, the CDR3 is TGTGCCAGCAGCCTAATGAACGAGGATGGCTACACCTTC. The chain couples TRBV5-4 to TRBJ1-2; D gene unclear. V lost 4 bases and J 6 bases, leaving 13 bases between the germline ends. This CDR3 spans 13 amino acids. CDR1 is SGHNT, CDR2 YYREEE, per germline (reference sequence).

This clone was seen once. This chain links TRBV6-6 with TRBJ2-1; D is ambiguous. The CDR3 extends over 13 amino acids. Trimming cost V 7 bases and J 3 bases, with 10 bases left between them. From germline, CDR1 is MNHNY and CDR2 SVGAGI (reference sequence). As DNA, the CDR3 is TGTGCCAGCATTGGTTTGAGCTACAATGAGCAGTTCTTC. Translated: CASIGLSYNEQFF.

The rearrangement uses TRBV2 and TRBJ1-5; 7 positions match TRBD1. From germline, CDR1 is SNHLY and CDR2 FYNNEI. V lost 10 bases, J lost 1 base, and 4 bases stayed unmatched. This CDR3 contains 13 residues. CDR3 loop: CATQGESNQPQHF. As DNA, the CDR3 is TGTGCCACCCAGGGGGAAAGCAATCAGCCCCAGCATTTT.

The chain combines TRBV28 with TRBJ2-7; tentative D call: TRBD2 (5 bases). Trimming took 7 bases from V and 4 from J, leaving 14 bases between them. This CDR3 comprises 13 residues. The germline CDR1 and CDR2 sequences are MDHEN and SYDVKM. CDR3 residues: CASNSRGLYEQYV. The CDR3 coding sequence is TGTGCCAGCAATTCGCGAGGGCTGTACGAGCAGTACGTC.

The chain recombines TRBV5-4 with TRBJ2-2; possible D gene TRBD2, 6 bases. Germline CDR1 SGHNT, CDR2 YYREEE (reference sequence). Trimming shortened V by 7 bases and J by 2 bases, and 18 bases separated the two germline ends. This CDR3 comprises 16 residues. CDR3 bases: TGTGCCAGCCACGCTGCGGGGACTTTAAACACCGGGGAGCTGTTTTTT. This codes for CASHAAGTLNTGELFF.

The CDR3 coding sequence is TGTGCCAGCAGCCTGGTTGGGACAGGGGACAATGAGCAGTTCTTC. Protein product: CASSLVGTGDNEQFF. The V gene is TRBV5-4, the J gene TRBJ2-1, with 10 bases aligning to TRBD1. V shed 4 bases, J shed 5 bases, and the junction held 6 bases outside the gene matches. The germline CDR1 and CDR2 sequences are SGHNT and YYREEE (reference sequence). CDR3 length: 15 amino acids.